This T cell receptor (beta chain) was identified in a study of blood T cells in healthy people across ages. Study-wide results and limits: Diversity figures based on one million T cells were deemed too low. Expanded clonotype shifts may have been confounded, as the donors had an unknown CMV status.

Extractions gave at least 5 micrograms of total RNA per sample. PCR was performed a second time for about 7 to 11 cycles using a sample-barcoded 5' primer and a J-beta primer mix. Each cDNA molecule carried a tag from a template-switch adaptor that contained 12 random nucleotides. One entry per CDR3 protein, called by TCRdb with MiXCR from the 5' RACE reads. The table shows about a million distinct CDR3 sequences, with roughly 51% occurring only once. This clonotype appeared a few times. No antigen is known for it. CDR3 size: 16 residues. Looked up from germline, CDR1 is MDHEN and CDR2 is SYDVKM. Trimming took 7 bases from V and 2 from J, leaving 19 bases between them.

This clonotype was obtained from an older woman in good health. This chain joins TRBV28 and TRBJ2-3; D is tentatively TRBD1 or TRBD2 (6 bases each). Material for sequencing was blood. The chain's CDR3 is CASTNPGALHTDTQYF. CDR3 bases: TGTGCCAGCACAAATCCGGGGGCGTTGCACACAGATACGCAGTATTTT.